The clone carrying this T cell receptor beta chain was recorded many times. Its cognate antigen is unknown. The sample originates from a study of human T cells and chemical hapten exposure. About the study: Patients, mostly women, had alopecia areata, alopecia totalis or alopecia universalis.

Time point of the sample: pre-sensitization, week 0. This sample's treatment: therapeutic diphenylcyclopropenone sensitization with weekly scalp DPC. Trimming removed 2 bases at V and 2 bases at J, with 10 bases between. This CDR3 has 15 amino acids. Germline lookup yields CDR1 KGHSH and CDR2 LQKENI. Study-wide results and caveats: Expanded TCRs formed significantly more large CDR3 similarity clusters than controls.

TCRdb ran MiXCR on the RACE reads and lists one entry per CDR3 protein. The sample has some 300,000 distinct CDR3 sequences; 4.5% to 5.5% are singletons. This TCR was recovered from a woman aged 18-35 years with alopecia areata. Some clones in this sample may be carry-over from other donors' samples. The starting material was whole blood, obtained in connection with sensitization to the hapten diphenylcyclopropenone (DPC). The chain links TRBV18 to TRBJ1-5; no firm D call. The CDR3: CASSPELSRNQPQHF. In nucleotides, the CDR3 is TGTGCCAGCTCACCAGAGCTGTCTCGCAATCAGCCCCAGCATTTT.